The clone carrying this TCR beta chain was picked up many times. This CDR3 contains 14 residues. The J segment lost 5 bases and the V segment lost 3 bases, leaving 6 bases of the junction unmatched. The data belong to a study of blood T cells in healthy people across ages. A second roughly 6 to 11 cycle PCR used barcoded and J-beta primers. TCRdb reanalysed the 5' RACE reads using MiXCR and keeps one entry per CDR3 protein. The sample carries around 870,000 distinct CDR3 sequences, less than 35% recorded once. The chain couples TRBV12-3 or TRBV12-4 to TRBJ2-5, with TRBD2 matching over 7 bases. The sample was blood. The TCR originated in a woman older than 75 in good health. For the CDR3, the DNA is TGTGCCAGCAGTTTTCCAGCGGGGCAGGAGACCCAGTACTTC. Its translation is CASSFPAGQETQYF.